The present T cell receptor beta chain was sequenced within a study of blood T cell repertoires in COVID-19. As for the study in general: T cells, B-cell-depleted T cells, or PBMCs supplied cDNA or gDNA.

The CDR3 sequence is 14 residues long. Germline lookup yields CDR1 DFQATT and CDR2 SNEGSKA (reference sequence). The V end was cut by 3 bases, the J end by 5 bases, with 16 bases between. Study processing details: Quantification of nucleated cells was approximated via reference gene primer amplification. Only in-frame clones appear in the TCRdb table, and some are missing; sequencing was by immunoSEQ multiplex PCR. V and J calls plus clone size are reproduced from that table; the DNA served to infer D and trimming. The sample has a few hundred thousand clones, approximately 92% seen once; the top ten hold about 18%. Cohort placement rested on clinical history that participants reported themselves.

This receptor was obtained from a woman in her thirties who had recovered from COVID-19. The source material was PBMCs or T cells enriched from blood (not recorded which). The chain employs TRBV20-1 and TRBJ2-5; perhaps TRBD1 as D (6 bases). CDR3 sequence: CSASRAGGLETQYF. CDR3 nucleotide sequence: TGCAGTGCTAGTAGGGCTGGGGGCCTTGAGACCCAGTACTTC.